What follows describes a single TCR beta chain. These data originate in a study of cytomegalovirus exposure and HLA in healthy donors. Donors showed nominal health when sampled, although they likely had unrecorded immune exposures. Use of 60 Vbeta and 13 Jbeta primers characterized the PCR. Generated by immunoSEQ multiplex PCR, the TCRdb table keeps only in-frame clones and is missing some. In the table there are about 180,000 clones, around 78% of which are singletons. The sequencing input was PBMCs. The TCR was taken from a young man in good health and CMV-seronegative.

Here the CDR3 reads CASSHSSIHEQYF. The CDR3 DNA is TGTGCCAGCTCTCACTCTAGCATCCACGAGCAGTACTTC. The chain links TRBV18 to TRBJ2-7, with a tentative D call TRBD2 (5 bases). V was pared by 6 bases and J by 5 bases, with 14 bases between. The CDR3 is 13 residues long. Germline CDR1 and CDR2: KGHSH and LQKENI.